This entry lists 26 T cell receptor beta chains sequenced from one sample in a study of T cells after posttransplantation cyclophosphamide. The naive gate required viable CD3+CD4+ or CD3+CD8+ cells with CCR7+CD45RA+CD45RO-CD95-CD27+CD28+ phenotype. TCRdb's table, derived via immunoSEQ multiplex PCR, lists solely in-frame clones and lacks some. This repertoire shows tens of thousands of clones, over 95% found once; its top ten account for 0.15% to 0.2%. Sequencing input: naive CD4+ T cells sorted from PBMCs. These receptors all come from a middle-aged man in good health, CMV-negative, and a related stem cell transplant donor.

The chain couples TRBV28 to TRBJ2-5; the match to TRBD2 covers 16 bases. The ends lost 5 bases at V and 4 bases at J; junction bases unmatched: 7. The CDR3 is 17 amino acids. Germline loops: CDR1 MDHEN, CDR2 SYDVKM. CDR3 sequence: CASSAGTSGRAGETQYF. DNA for the CDR3: TGTGCCAGCAGTGCCGGGACTAGCGGGAGGGCGGGAGAGACCCAGTACTTC.

For the CDR3, the DNA is TGTGCCAGCTCACCAAACAGGGAGCTATCAACCGGGGAGCTGTTTTTT. Protein: CASSPNRELSTGELFF. The chain couples TRBV18 to TRBJ2-2; maybe TRBD1 (6 bases). The V gene lost 2 bases and the J gene lost 5 bases, with 15 bases spanning the gap. Germline V gene sequence: CDR1 KGHSH, CDR2 LQKENI. CDR3 size: 16 residues.

The chain employs TRBV6-5 and TRBJ1-1, with D tentatively TRBD1 (5 bases). CDR1 is MNHEY, CDR2 SVGAGI, per germline. V lost 5 bases and J lost 5, with 12 bases in between. CDR3 length: 13 residues. The CDR3 DNA reads as TGTGCCAGCAGTGAAGGGGATTGGACTGAAGCTTTCTTT. Its translation is CASSEGDWTEAFF.

This clone came up once. The chain combines TRBV11-1 with TRBJ1-5, with a weak D call TRBD1 (6 bases). Between the trimmed V and J ends, which lost 2 bases and 3 bases, there was a span of 11 bases. The CDR3 is 15 residues long. CDR1 SGHAT and CDR2 FQDESV come from the germline V gene (reference sequence). Here the CDR3 DNA reads TGTGCCAGCAGCTTAAATCAGGGGCTCAATCAGCCCCAGCATTTT. This gives the protein CASSLNQGLNQPQHF.

This chain connects TRBV30 to TRBJ2-5, with 7 bases fitting TRBD1. Looked up from germline, CDR1 is GTSNPN and CDR2 is SVGIG (reference sequence). The CDR3 has 15 amino acids. V shed 1 base, J shed 5 bases, and the junction held 10 bases outside the gene matches. CDR3 amino acids: CAWSDMTGSGETQYF. CDR3 DNA: TGTGCCTGGAGTGACATGACAGGGTCAGGGGAGACCCAGTACTTC.

The chain joins TRBV29-1 to TRBJ1-2; the match to TRBD1 covers 9 bases. Trimming removed 6 bases from V and 8 bases from J; junction bases left unmatched: 10. There are 13 residues in the CDR3. Germline lookup yields CDR1 SQVTM and CDR2 ANQGSEA. The CDR3, as DNA: TGCAGCGTCGACCCCGGACAGGGGAGCGGCTACACCTTC. This sequence encodes CSVDPGQGSGYTF.

V usage is TRBV7-9 and J usage is TRBJ2-3, with TRBD1 identical over 7 bases. CDR1 is SEHNR, CDR2 FQNEAQ, per germline (reference sequence). The CDR3 consists of 16 residues. Losses at the gene ends were 4 bases for V and 1 base for J; bases not matched to a gene: 8. The CDR3 is CASSSSFTGGTDTQYF. The CDR3 bases are TGTGCCAGCAGCTCTTCCTTCACAGGGGGCACAGATACGCAGTATTTT.

The chain carries TRBV7-9 and TRBJ1-4, with D hard to call. The V end lost 5 bases, the J end lost 8 bases, and 12 bases lay between the germline ends. The CDR3 loop spans 13 amino acids. CDR1 and CDR2 (germline): SEHNR, FQNEAQ (reference sequence). The CDR3 DNA reads as TGTGCCAGCAGCCCCCGTCCGAGGGAAAAACTGTTTTTT. Translating gives CASSPRPREKLFF.

The chain is built from TRBV5-1 and TRBJ2-7; 8 bases agree with TRBD2. CDR1 is SGHRS and CDR2 is YFSETQ in the germline V gene. The V and J ends lost 1 base and 3 bases, in that order; junction bases with no gene match: 3. The CDR3 runs 14 residues. The CDR3 loop reads CASSLRAGVYEQYF. The CDR3 region has the DNA TGCGCCAGCAGCTTGAGAGCGGGGGTCTACGAGCAGTACTTC.

This clone was detected only once. V and J are TRBV19 and TRBJ2-7, with TRBD2 matching over 7 bases. In germline, CDR1 is LNHDA, CDR2 SQIVND (reference sequence). This CDR3 region has 17 residues. V lost 3 bases, J lost 0 bases, and 11 bases stayed unmatched. The chain's CDR3 is CASSINRWEGPSYEQYF. The DNA for the CDR3 is TGTGCCAGTAGTATCAACCGGTGGGAGGGGCCCTCCTACGAGCAGTACTTC. Drawing the rest from reference TRBV19 and TRBJ2-7, the complete variable domain is DGGITQSPKYLFRKEGQNVTLSCEQNLNHDAMYWYRQDPGQGLRLIYYSQIVNDFQKGDIAEGYSVSREKKESFPLTVTSAQKNPTAFYLCASSINRWEGPSYEQYFGPGTRLTVT.

The gene calls are TRBV28 and TRBJ2-7; the match to TRBD2 covers 16 bases. V lost 4 bases and J lost 6; bases outside the gene matches: 9. This CDR3 is 17 amino acids long. Germline V CDR1 and CDR2: MDHEN, SYDVKM. The CDR3: CASSSGLAGGPGLEQYF. CDR3 DNA: TGTGCCAGCAGTTCGGGACTAGCGGGAGGGCCCGGGCTCGAGCAGTACTTC.

V and J are TRBV4-2 and TRBJ1-5; D is uncertain. Between the trimmed V and J ends, which lost 4 bases and 4 bases, there was a span of 17 bases. CDR1 LGHNA and CDR2 YNFKEQ come from the germline V gene. This CDR3 has 16 amino acids. CDR3 residues: CASSLNPGRANQPQHF. In DNA, the CDR3 is TGTGCCAGCAGCCTCAACCCCGGGCGGGCTAATCAGCCCCAGCATTTT.

The chain combines TRBV11-1 with TRBJ2-7; no reliable D call. V was clipped by 1 base and J by 2 bases, with 18 bases between them. The V gene's germline CDR1 is SGHAT and CDR2 FQDESV (reference sequence). The CDR3 runs 17 residues. Here the CDR3 DNA reads TGTGCCAGCAGCTTAGGCGCAGCGAACTACCTAACCTACGAGCAGTACTTC. Translation: CASSLGAANYLTYEQYF.

The V gene is TRBV18, the J gene TRBJ1-2, with 10 bases matching TRBD1. V lost 8 bases and J lost 5; bases outside the gene matches: 5. CDR1 is KGHSH, CDR2 LQKENI, per germline. The CDR3 has 13 residues. CDR3 nucleotides: TGTGCCAGCGGGACAGGGGCTGGGTATGGCTACACCTTC. This encodes CASGTGAGYGYTF. The variable domain in full, with the rest retrieved from reference TRBV18 and TRBJ1-2, is NAGVMQNPRHLVRRRGQEARLRCSPMKGHSHVYWYRQLPEEGLKFMVYLQKENIIDESGMPKERFSAEFPKEGPSILRIQQVVRGDSAAYFCASGTGAGYGYTFGSGTRLTVV.

V gene TRBV28 combines with J gene TRBJ1-3, with TRBD1 as a possible D gene (6 bases). CDR1 and CDR2 from the germline V gene are MDHEN and SYDVKM. The length of the CDR3 is 15 residues. Trimming took 1 base from V and 7 from J, leaving 14 bases between them. CDR3 DNA: TGTGCCAGCAGTTTATTTTTCGACAGGCTGAACACCATATATTTT. Encoded protein: CASSLFFDRLNTIYF.

The rearrangement links TRBV28 to TRBJ2-1; 8 bases match TRBD2. The CDR3 is made up of 15 amino acids. The germline V gene has CDR1 MDHEN and CDR2 SYDVKM. V gave up 6 bases and J gave up 2 bases; unmatched junction bases: 6. CDR3 protein: CASRAGVSPYNEQFF. CDR3 sequence (DNA): TGTGCCAGCAGAGCGGGAGTTTCTCCCTACAATGAGCAGTTCTTC.

V gene TRBV27 combines with J gene TRBJ2-1; 8 bases map to TRBD1. The CDR3 has 18 residues. Germline V lookup: CDR1 MNHEY, CDR2 SMNVEV (reference sequence). Trimming removed 4 bases from V and 0 bases from J; junction bases left unmatched: 11. The CDR3 DNA is TGTGCCAGCAGTTCCCGGGGCAGGGGGCTTCCCTCCTACAATGAGCAGTTCTTC. This encodes CASSSRGRGLPSYNEQFF.

The chain links TRBV5-4 to TRBJ2-7; D is unclear. Germline CDR1 SGHNT, CDR2 YYREEE (reference sequence). CDR3 size: 15 residues. V was shortened by 1 base and J by 3 bases, with 14 bases between the two germline ends. The CDR3 DNA reads as TGTGCCAGCAGCTTGAATTCTGGCAACCACTACGAGCAGTACTTC. The encoded protein is CASSLNSGNHYEQYF.

This CDR3 reads CASRAGQGQSTNEKLFF. In DNA, the CDR3 is TGTGCCAGCAGGGCGGGACAGGGACAATCAACTAATGAAAAACTGTTTTTT. The chain is built from TRBV27 and TRBJ1-4, with 9 nucleotides matching TRBD1. Losses at the gene ends were 6 bases for V and 0 bases for J; bases not matched to a gene: 8. The CDR3 totals 17 residues. Germline loops: CDR1 MNHEY, CDR2 SMNVEV (reference sequence).

This chain's CDR3 is CASLLGAELNEQFF. CDR3 DNA: TGTGCCAGCCTCTTGGGAGCGGAGCTGAATGAGCAGTTCTTC. The V gene is TRBV18, the J gene TRBJ2-1; D might be TRBD2 (5 bases). From germline, CDR1 is KGHSH and CDR2 LQKENI. There are 14 residues in the CDR3. The V gene lost 8 bases and the J gene lost 7 bases, with 18 bases spanning the gap.

The V gene is TRBV29-1, the J gene TRBJ2-7; TRBD2 agrees at 13 bases. Losses at the gene ends were 6 bases for V and 6 bases for J; bases not matched to a gene: 14. This CDR3 has 16 residues. CDR1 and CDR2 (germline): SQVTM, ANQGSEA. CDR3: CSVHSTSGRTRGEQYF. For the CDR3, the DNA is TGCAGCGTCCACTCGACTAGCGGGAGGACCCGGGGCGAGCAGTACTTC.

For the CDR3, the DNA is TGTGCCAGCGGGGGGAACAATCAGCCCCAGCATTTT. It encodes CASGGNNQPQHF. The chain carries TRBV28 and TRBJ1-5; D may be TRBD1 (5 bases). V was pared by 8 bases and J by 3 bases, with 8 bases between. The CDR3 has 12 amino acids. Germline V gene sequence: CDR1 MDHEN, CDR2 SYDVKM.

The V and J genes are TRBV20-1 and TRBJ2-1; weak D call: TRBD2 (5 bases). Germline V CDR1 and CDR2: DFQATT, SNEGSKA (reference sequence). The CDR3 is made up of 11 amino acids. V lost 5 bases and J 10 bases, leaving 12 bases between the germline ends. In nucleotides, the CDR3 is TGCAGTGCTGATTCGTCGGGGGAGCAGTTCTTC. Translated, it gives CSADSSGEQFF.

The genes are TRBV4-1 and TRBJ2-7; D ambiguous. Germline V gene lookup returns CDR1 MGHRA and CDR2 YSYEKL. V lost 0 bases and J 4 bases, leaving 10 bases between the germline ends. The CDR3 extends over 14 amino acids. The CDR3 DNA sequence: TGCGCCAGCAGCCAAGATCCCTCCTTATACGAGCAGTACTTC. Its translation is CASSQDPSLYEQYF.

The chain is built from TRBV10-3 and TRBJ1-4; D is unresolved. V lost 0 bases to trimming and J lost 6 bases, with 8 bases between them. CDR3 length: 14 residues. Germline V gene data show CDR1 as ENHRY and CDR2 as SYGVKD. DNA for the CDR3: TGTGCCATCAGTGAGTCCGGTTCCGATGAAAAACTGTTTTTT. This encodes CAISESGSDEKLFF.

The gene calls are TRBV7-9 and TRBJ1-3; D gene uncertain. The V gene's germline CDR1 is SEHNR and CDR2 FQNEAQ (reference sequence). The CDR3 is 16 residues long. The V end lost 5 bases, the J end lost 0 bases, and 14 bases lay between the germline ends. CDR3: CASSRAAPGSGNTIYF. The CDR3 DNA is TGTGCCAGCAGCCGAGCAGCGCCCGGCTCTGGAAACACCATATATTTT.